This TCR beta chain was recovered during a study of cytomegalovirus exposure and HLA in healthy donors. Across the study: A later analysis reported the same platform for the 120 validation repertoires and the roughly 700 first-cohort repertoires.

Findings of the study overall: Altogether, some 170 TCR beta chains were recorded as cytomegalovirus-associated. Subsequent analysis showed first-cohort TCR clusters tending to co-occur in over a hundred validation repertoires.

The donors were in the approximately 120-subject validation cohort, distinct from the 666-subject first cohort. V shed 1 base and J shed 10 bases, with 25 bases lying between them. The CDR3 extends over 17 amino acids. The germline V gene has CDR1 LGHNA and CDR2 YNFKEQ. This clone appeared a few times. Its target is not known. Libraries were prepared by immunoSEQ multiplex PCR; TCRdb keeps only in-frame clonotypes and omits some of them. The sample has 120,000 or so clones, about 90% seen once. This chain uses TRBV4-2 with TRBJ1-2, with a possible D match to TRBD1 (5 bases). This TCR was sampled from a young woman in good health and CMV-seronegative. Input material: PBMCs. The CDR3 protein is CASSQGPPGEGSSYYTF. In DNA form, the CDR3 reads TGTGCCAGCAGCCAAGGCCCCCCGGGGGAAGGGAGTTCTTACTACACCTTC.